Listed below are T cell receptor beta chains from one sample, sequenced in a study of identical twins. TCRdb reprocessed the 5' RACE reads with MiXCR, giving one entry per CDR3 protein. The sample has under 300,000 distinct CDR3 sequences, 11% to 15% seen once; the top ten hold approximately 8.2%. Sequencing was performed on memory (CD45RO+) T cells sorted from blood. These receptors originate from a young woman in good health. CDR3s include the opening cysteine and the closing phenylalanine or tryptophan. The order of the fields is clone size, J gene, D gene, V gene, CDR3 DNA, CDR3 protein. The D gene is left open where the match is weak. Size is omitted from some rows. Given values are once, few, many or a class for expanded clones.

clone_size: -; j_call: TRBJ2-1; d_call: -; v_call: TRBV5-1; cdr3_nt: TGCGCCAGCAGCTCAAGCCCTTACAATGAGCAGTTCTTC; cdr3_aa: CASSSSPYNEQFF
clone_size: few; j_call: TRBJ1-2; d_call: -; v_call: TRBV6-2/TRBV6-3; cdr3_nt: TGTGCCAGCAGTTCGTCGACGTTGGGCTACACCTTC; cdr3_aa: CASSSSTLGYTF
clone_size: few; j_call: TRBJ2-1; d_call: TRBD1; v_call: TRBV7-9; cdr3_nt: TGTGCCAGCAGCTCCGGGACAGGGTACAATGAGCAGTTCTTC; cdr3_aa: CASSSGTGYNEQFF
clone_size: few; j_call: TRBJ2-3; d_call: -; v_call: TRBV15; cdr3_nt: TGTGCCACCAGCACGCGGGCATCGGGCACAGATACGCAGTATTTT; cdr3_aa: CATSTRASGTDTQYF
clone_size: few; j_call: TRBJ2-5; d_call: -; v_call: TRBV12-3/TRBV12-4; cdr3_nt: TGTGCCAGCAGCTTAGACTCAGAGACCCAGTACTTC; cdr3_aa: CASSLDSETQYF
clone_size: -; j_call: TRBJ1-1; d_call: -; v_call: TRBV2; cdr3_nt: TGTGCCAGCAAATCGCGTGAAGCTTTCTTT; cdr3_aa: CASKSREAFF
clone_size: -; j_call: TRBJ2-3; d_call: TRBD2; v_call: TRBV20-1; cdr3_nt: TGCAGTGCTAGTAGCGGGGGGGCAGATACGCAGTATTTT; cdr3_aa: CSASSGGADTQYF
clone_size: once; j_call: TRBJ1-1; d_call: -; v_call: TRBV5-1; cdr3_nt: TGCGCCAGCAGCCCCAGGGGAGGGAAGAGCACTGAAGCTTTCTTT; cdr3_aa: CASSPRGGKSTEAFF
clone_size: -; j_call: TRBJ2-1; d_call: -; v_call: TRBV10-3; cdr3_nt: TGTGCCACAGAAGACTATATCAGCGGGCAGTTCTTC; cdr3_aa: CATEDYISGQFF
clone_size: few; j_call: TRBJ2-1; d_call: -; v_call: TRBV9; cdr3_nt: TGTGCCAGCAGCGTAGACCCGGCTCGTGAGCAGTTCTTC; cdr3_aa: CASSVDPAREQFF
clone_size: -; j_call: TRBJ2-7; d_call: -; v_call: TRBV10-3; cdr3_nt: TGTGCCATCAGGGAGAGCAACCGGCCAACCTACGAGCAGTACTTC; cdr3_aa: CAIRESNRPTYEQYF
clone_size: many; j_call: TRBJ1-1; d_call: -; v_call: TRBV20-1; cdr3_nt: TGCAGTGCGGTACAGAACATGAACACTGAAGCTTTCTTT; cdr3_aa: CSAVQNMNTEAFF
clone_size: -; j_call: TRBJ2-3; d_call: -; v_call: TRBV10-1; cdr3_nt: TGCGCCAGCAGTGATCCGGGTCACACAGATACGCAGTATTTT; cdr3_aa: CASSDPGHTDTQYF
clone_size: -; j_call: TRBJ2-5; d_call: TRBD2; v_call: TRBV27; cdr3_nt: TGTGCCAGCAGTTTTGGGCGGGGGTGGCAAGAGACCCAGTACTTC; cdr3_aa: CASSFGRGWQETQYF
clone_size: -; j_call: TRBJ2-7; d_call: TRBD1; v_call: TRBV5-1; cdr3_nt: TGCGCCAGCAGCTTGGGCCCGGGACAGGGAGAGCAGTACTTC; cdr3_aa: CASSLGPGQGEQYF
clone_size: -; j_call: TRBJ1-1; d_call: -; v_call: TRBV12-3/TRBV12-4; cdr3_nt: TGTGCCAGCAGGTATATTTTCGGCACTGAAGCTTTCTTT; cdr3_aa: CASRYIFGTEAFF
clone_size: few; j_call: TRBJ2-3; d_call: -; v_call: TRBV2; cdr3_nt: TGTGCCAGTATGATCCAGGGACCAGATACGCAGTATTTT; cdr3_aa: CASMIQGPDTQYF
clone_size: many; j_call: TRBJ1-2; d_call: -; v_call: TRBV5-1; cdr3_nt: TGCGCCAGCAGCTTGGAGGGACCGACTCGTGGCTACACCTTC; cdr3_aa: CASSLEGPTRGYTF
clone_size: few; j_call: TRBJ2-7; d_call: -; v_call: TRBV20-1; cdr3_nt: TGCAGTGCTAGCTCCCAGAGTACGAGCTCCTACGAGCAGTACTTC; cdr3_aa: CSASSQSTSSYEQYF
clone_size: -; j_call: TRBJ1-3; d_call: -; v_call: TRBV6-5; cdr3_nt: TGTGCCAGTGGGAGCTCTGGAAACACCATATATTTT; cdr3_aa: CASGSSGNTIYF
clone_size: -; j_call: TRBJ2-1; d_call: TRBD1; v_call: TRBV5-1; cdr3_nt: TGCGCCAGCAGCTCTCACAGGGGGTATAACAATGAGCAGTTCTTC; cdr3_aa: CASSSHRGYNNEQFF
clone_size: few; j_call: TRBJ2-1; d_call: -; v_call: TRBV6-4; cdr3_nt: TGTGCCAGCAGTGACTCGGCGGGGCACGATGAGCAGTTCTTC; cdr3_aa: CASSDSAGHDEQFF
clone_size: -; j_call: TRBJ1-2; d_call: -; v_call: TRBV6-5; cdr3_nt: TGTGCCAGCAGTTACGCCGGGCAGAACTATGGCTACACCTTC; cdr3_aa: CASSYAGQNYGYTF
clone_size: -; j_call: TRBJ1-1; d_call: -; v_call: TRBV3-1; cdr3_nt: TGTGCCAGCAGCCCGATTGGGGTCACGGGCACTGAAGCTTTCTTT; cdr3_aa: CASSPIGVTGTEAFF
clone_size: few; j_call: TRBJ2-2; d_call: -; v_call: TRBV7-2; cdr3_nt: TGTGCCAGCAGCTTCAGTGAGGGCGGGGAGCTGTTTTTT; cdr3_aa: CASSFSEGGELFF
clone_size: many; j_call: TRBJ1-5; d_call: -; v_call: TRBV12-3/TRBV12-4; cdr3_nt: TGTGCCAGCAGGATGGGCGTAGAGCAGGGGCCCCAGCATTTT; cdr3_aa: CASRMGVEQGPQHF
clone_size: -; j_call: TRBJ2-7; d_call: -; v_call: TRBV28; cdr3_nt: TGTGCCAGCAGTTTAGGGGGTCCCTACGAGCAGTACTTC; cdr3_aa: CASSLGGPYEQYF
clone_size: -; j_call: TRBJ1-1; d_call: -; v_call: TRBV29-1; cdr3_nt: TGCAGCGTTGTCGGGGGTGGGGACACTGAAGCTTTCTTT; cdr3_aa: CSVVGGGDTEAFF
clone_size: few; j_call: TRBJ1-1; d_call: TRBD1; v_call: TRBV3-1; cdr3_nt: TGTGCCAGCAGCGACCTAGGGGGCCAGACTGAAGCTTTCTTT; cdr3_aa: CASSDLGGQTEAFF
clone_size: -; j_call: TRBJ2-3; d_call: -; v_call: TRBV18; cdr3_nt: TGTGCCAGCTCACCACTAGATACAGATACGCAGTATTTT; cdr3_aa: CASSPLDTDTQYF
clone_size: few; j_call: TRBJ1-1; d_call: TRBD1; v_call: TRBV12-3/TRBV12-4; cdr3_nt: TGTGCCAGCAGTCCGACAGGGGTAGCGACTGAAGCTTTCTTT; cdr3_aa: CASSPTGVATEAFF
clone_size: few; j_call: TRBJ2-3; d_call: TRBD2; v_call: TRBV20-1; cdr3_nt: TGCAGTGCTATATCCCCGGGGCTAGCGGGAGATTGGGCCGGGGATACGCAGTATTTT; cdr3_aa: CSAISPGLAGDWAGDTQYF
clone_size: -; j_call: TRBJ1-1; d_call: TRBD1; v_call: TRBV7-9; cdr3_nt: TGTGCCAGCAGCGCCGGGGACAGGGATACGGACACTGAAGCTTTCTTT; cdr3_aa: CASSAGDRDTDTEAFF
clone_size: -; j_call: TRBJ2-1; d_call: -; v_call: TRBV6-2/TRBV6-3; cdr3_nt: TGTGCCAGCAGTTACTACTCGTCGGGCTACAATGAGCAGTTCTTC; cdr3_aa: CASSYYSSGYNEQFF
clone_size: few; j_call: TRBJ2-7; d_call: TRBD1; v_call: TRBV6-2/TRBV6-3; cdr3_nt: TGTGCCAGCAGTTACCCTCGGGACAGGGGCTACGAGCAGTACTTC; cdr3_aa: CASSYPRDRGYEQYF
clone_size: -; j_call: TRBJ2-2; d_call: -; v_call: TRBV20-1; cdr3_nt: TGCAGTGCTAGAGAAGGGTCCCAGGGAAGGACCGGGGAGCTGTTTTTT; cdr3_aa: CSAREGSQGRTGELFF
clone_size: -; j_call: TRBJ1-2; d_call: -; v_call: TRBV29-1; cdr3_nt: TGCAGCGTTGATCTGGCTCTGACTAACTATGACTACACCTTC; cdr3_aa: CSVDLALTNYDYTF
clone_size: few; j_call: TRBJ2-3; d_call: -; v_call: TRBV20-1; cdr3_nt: TGCAGTGCTCCTTTGGGGTCTAGGAGCACAGATACGCAGTATTTT; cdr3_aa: CSAPLGSRSTDTQYF